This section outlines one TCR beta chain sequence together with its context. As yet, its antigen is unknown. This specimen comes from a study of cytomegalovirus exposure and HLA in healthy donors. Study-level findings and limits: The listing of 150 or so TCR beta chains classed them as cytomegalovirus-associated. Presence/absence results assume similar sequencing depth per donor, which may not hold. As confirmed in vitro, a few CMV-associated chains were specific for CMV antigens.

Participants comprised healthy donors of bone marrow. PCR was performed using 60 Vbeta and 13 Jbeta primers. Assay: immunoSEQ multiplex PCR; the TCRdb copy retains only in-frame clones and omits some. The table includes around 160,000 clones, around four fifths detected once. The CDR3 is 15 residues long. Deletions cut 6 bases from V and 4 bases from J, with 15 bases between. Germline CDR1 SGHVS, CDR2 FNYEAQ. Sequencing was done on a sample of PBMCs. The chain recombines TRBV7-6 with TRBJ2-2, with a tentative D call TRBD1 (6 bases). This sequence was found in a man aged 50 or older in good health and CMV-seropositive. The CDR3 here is CASSQQGGGTGELFF. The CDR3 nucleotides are TGTGCCAGCAGTCAACAGGGTGGAGGCACCGGGGAGCTGTTTTTT.